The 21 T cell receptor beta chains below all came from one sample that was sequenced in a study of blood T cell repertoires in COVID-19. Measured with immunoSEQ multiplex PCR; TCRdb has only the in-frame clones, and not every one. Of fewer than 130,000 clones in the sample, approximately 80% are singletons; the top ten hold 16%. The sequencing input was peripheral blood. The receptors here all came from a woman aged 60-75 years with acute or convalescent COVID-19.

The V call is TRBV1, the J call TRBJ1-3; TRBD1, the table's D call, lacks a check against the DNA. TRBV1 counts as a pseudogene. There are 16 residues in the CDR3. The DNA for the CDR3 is TGCACCAGCAGCCAGCCCCAGGGGGCGCGCGGAAACACCATATATTTT. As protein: CTSSQPQGARGNTIYF.

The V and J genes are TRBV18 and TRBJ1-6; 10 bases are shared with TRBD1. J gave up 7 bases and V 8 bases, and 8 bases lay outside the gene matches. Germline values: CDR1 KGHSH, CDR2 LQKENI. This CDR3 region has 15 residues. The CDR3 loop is CASGPGQGINSPLHF. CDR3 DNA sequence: TGTGCCAGCGGGCCGGGACAGGGGATCAATTCACCCCTCCACTTT.

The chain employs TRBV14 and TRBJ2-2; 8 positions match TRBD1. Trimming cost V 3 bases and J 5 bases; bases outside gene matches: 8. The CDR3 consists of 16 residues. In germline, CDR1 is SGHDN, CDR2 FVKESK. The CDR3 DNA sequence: TGTGCCAGCAGCCACCCTTGGACAGGGCGGACCGGGGAGCTGTTTTTT. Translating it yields CASSHPWTGRTGELFF.

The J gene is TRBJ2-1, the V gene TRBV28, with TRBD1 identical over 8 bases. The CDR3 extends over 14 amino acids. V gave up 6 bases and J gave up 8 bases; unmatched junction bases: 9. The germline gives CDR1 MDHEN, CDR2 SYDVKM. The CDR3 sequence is CASRGQGARDEQFF. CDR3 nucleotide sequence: TGTGCCAGCAGAGGCCAGGGGGCTCGGGATGAGCAGTTCTTC.

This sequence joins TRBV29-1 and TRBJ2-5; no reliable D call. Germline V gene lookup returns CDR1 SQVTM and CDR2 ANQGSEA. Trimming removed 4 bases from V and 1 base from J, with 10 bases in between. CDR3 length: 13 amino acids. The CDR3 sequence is CSVVFTVQETQYF. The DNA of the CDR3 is TGCAGCGTTGTTTTTACGGTCCAAGAGACCCAGTACTTC.

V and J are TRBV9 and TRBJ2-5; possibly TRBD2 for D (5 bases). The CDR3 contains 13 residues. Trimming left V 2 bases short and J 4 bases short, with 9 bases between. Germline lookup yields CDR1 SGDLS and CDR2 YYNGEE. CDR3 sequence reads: CASSVRVRETQYF. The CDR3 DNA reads TGTGCCAGCAGCGTGAGGGTACGAGAGACCCAGTACTTC.

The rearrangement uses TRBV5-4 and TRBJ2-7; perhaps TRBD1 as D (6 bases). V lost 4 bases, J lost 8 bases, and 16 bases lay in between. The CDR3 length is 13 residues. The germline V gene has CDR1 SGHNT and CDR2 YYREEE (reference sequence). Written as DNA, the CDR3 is TGTGCCAGCAGCCCGGACAGTCCTACGAAGCAGTACTTC. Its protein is CASSPDSPTKQYF.

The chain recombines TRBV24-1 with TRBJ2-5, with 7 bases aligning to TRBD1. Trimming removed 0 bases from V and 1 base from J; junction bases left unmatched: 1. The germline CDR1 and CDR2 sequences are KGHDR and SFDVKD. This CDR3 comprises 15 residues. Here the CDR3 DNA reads TGTGCCACCAGTGATTTGGGGGACAGCCAAGAGACCCAGTACTTC. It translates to CATSDLGDSQETQYF.

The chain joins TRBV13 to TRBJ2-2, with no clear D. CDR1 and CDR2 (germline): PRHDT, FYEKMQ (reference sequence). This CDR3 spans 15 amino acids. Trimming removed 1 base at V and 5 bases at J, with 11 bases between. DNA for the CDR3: TGTGCCAGCAGCTTAGTTGGGCAGGTTACCGGGGAGCTGTTTTTT. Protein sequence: CASSLVGQVTGELFF.

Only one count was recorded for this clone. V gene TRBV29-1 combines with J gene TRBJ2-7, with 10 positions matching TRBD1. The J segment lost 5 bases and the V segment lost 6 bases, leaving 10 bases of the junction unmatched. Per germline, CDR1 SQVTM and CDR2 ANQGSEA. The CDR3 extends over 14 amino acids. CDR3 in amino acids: CSVEPGQGSNEQYF. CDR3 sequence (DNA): TGCAGCGTAGAACCGGGACAGGGGAGCAACGAGCAGTACTTC.

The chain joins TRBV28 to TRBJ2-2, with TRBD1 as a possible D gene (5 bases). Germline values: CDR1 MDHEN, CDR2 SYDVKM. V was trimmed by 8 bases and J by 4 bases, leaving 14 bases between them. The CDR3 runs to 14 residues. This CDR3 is CASHQGPRTGELFF. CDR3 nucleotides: TGTGCCAGCCATCAGGGCCCGCGCACCGGGGAGCTGTTTTTT.

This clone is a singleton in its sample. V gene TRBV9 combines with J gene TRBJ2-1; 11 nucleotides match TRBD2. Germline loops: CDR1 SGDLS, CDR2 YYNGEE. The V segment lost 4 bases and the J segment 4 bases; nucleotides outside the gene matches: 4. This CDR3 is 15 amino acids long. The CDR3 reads CASSPLAGEYNEQFF. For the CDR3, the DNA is TGTGCCAGCAGCCCACTAGCGGGGGAGTACAATGAGCAGTTCTTC.

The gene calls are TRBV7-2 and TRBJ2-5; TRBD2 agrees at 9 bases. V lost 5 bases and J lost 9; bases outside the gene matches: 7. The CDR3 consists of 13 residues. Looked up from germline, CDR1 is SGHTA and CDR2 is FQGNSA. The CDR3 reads CASSEVIAGAQYF. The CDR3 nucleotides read TGTGCCAGCAGCGAGGTGATAGCGGGGGCCCAGTACTTC.

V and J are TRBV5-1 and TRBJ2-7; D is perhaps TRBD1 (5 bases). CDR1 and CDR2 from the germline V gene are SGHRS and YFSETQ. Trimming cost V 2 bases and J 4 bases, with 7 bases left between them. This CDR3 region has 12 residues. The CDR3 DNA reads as TGCGCCAGCAGCTTAGACAGATACGAGCAGTACTTC. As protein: CASSLDRYEQYF.

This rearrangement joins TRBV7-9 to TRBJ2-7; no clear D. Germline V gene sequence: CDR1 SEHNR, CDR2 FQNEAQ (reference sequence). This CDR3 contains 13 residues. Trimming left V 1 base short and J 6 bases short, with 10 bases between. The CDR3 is CASSLDALFEQYF. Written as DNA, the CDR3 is TGTGCCAGCAGCTTAGACGCGTTGTTCGAGCAGTACTTC.

CDR3 DNA sequence: TGTGCCTGGAGTACTGCGTACCACACAGATACGCAGTATTTT. Translating it yields CAWSTAYHTDTQYF. The chain couples TRBV30 to TRBJ2-3, with no clear D. The germline V gene has CDR1 GTSNPN and CDR2 SVGIG (reference sequence). V was trimmed by 2 bases and J by 2 bases, leaving 11 bases between them. The CDR3 is 14 residues long.

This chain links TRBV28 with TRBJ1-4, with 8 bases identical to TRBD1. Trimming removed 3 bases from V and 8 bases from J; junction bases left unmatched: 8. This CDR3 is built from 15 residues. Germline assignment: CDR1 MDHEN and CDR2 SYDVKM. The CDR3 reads CASSLGQGAREKLFF. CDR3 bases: TGTGCCAGCAGTTTGGGGCAGGGGGCGAGGGAAAAACTGTTTTTT.

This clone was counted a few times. The CDR3 DNA reads as TGTGCCAGCAGCGTAACGGGGTCTAAGGGAGGGGACTCCATATATTTT. Its protein is CASSVTGSKGGDSIYF. The rearrangement joins TRBV9 to TRBJ1-3, with a possible D match to TRBD1 (5 bases). The germline gives CDR1 SGDLS, CDR2 YYNGEE. The CDR3 covers 16 residues. Deletions cut 1 base from V and 11 bases from J, with 22 bases between.

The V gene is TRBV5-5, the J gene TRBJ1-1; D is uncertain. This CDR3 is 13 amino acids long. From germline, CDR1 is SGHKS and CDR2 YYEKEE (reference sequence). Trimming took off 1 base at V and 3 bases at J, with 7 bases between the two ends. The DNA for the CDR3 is TGTGCCAGCAGCTTGTTTCGGGACACTGAAGCTTTCTTT. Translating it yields CASSLFRDTEAFF.

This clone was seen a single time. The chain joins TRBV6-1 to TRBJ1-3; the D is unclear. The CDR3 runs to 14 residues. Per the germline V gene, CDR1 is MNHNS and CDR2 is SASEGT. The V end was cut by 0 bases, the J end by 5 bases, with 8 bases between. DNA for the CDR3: TGTGCCAGCAGTGAAGCGTACGGGAGAAACACCATATATTTT. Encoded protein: CASSEAYGRNTIYF.

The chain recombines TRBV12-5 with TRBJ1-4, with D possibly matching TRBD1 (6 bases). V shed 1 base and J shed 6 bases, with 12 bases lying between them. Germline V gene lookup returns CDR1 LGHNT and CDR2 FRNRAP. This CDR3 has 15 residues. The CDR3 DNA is TGTGCTAGTGGTTTGGACGGACGGACAGATGAAAAACTGTTTTTT. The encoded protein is CASGLDGRTDEKLFF.